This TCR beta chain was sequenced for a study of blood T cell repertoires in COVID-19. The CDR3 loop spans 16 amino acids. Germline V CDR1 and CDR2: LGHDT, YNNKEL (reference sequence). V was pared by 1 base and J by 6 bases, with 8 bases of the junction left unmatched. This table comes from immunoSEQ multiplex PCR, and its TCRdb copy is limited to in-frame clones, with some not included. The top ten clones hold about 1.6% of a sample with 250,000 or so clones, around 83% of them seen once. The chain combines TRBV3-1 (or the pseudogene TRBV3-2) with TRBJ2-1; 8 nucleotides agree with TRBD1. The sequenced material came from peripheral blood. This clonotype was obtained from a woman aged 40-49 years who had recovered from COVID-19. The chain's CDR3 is CASSQVAGQGFNEQFF. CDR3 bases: TGTGCCAGCAGCCAAGTTGCCGGACAGGGTTTCAATGAGCAGTTCTTC.